What follows are 28 T cell receptor beta chains derived from one specimen sequenced in a study of OX40 agonist ivuxolimab in advanced cancers. TCRdb's copy holds only in-frame clones and misses some; the assay was immunoSEQ multiplex PCR. Among under 95,000 clones listed, around nine tenths were seen once. Source: CD4+ or CD8+ T cells sorted from blood, taken in a trial of the OX40 agonist ivuxolimab. Every receptor here comes from an adult with an advanced solid tumor such as melanoma, head and neck, liver or kidney cancer.

The rearrangement joins TRBV10-3 to TRBJ1-1; D is unclear. The CDR3 is 11 residues long. V was cut by 6 bases and J by 3 bases, with 5 bases left in between. The germline V gene has CDR1 ENHRY and CDR2 SYGVKD. CDR3 amino acids: CAIRADTEAFF. CDR3 DNA: TGTGCCATCAGGGCTGACACTGAAGCTTTCTTT.

J is TRBJ2-1 and V is TRBV11-3, with TRBD2 matching over 9 bases. V lost 3 bases and J lost 2; bases outside the gene matches: 5. The CDR3 length is 16 residues. Germline V gene lookup returns CDR1 SGHNT and CDR2 YENEEA. The CDR3 sequence is CASSFRGGGAYNEQFF. The CDR3 DNA follows: TGTGCCAGCAGCTTCCGTGGCGGGGGGGCCTACAATGAGCAGTTCTTC. Together with reference TRBV11-3 and TRBJ2-1, the CDR3 gives the full variable domain: EAGVVQSPRYKIIEKKQPVAFWCNPISGHNTLYWYLQNLGQGPELLIRYENEEAVDDSQLPKDRFSAERLKGVDSTLKIQPAELGDSAVYLCASSFRGGGAYNEQFFGPGTRLTVL.

CDR3 bases: TGTGCCAGCTCACCATTCCGGGACTCCTCAGATACGCAGTATTTT. This encodes CASSPFRDSSDTQYF. The J gene is TRBJ2-3, the V gene TRBV18; D might be TRBD2 (6 bases). Trimming took off 2 bases at V and 4 bases at J, with 13 bases between the two ends. Germline V gene data show CDR1 as KGHSH and CDR2 as LQKENI. This CDR3 is built from 15 residues. Complete variable domain (other parts from reference TRBV18 and TRBJ2-3): NAGVMQNPRHLVRRRGQEARLRCSPMKGHSHVYWYRQLPEEGLKFMVYLQKENIIDESGMPKERFSAEFPKEGPSILRIQQVVRGDSAAYFCASSPFRDSSDTQYFGPGTRLTVL.

The J gene is TRBJ2-1, the V gene TRBV21-1; no DNA check was done on the table's D call, TRBD2. TRBV21-1 is reported as a pseudogene. This CDR3 is 15 amino acids long. The CDR3 sequence is CASTGRGSHPVEQFF. In nucleotides, the CDR3 is TGTGCCAGCACGGGGAGGGGATCTCACCCCGTCGAGCAGTTCTTC.

The rearrangement links TRBV6-1 to TRBJ2-7; 9 positions match TRBD1. The CDR3 length is 15 residues. Looked up from germline, CDR1 is MNHNS and CDR2 is SASEGT. V dropped 5 bases and J dropped 5; count of bases not matched to a gene: 10. The DNA for the CDR3 is TGTGCCAGCAGTAGTTCGGGACAGGGAGGGAACGAGCAGTACTTC. Amino acid sequence: CASSSSGQGGNEQYF.

CDR3 DNA: TGTGCCAGCAGCTTCCGACTAGCGGACAATGAGCAGTTCTTC. Protein product: CASSFRLADNEQFF. The V and J genes are TRBV5-8 and TRBJ2-1; 9 bases line up with TRBD2. Germline CDR1 reads SGHTS; CDR2 reads YDEGEE. V shed 2 bases and J 5 bases; nucleotides not matched to a gene: 2. The CDR3 consists of 14 residues.

The CDR3 spells CASSFRDTRTDTQYF. The CDR3 DNA is TGTGCCAGCAGCTTCCGGGACACCCGCACAGATACGCAGTATTTT. The genes are TRBV5-8 and TRBJ2-3; possible D gene TRBD1, 6 bases. The CDR3 contains 15 residues. Germline loops: CDR1 SGHTS, CDR2 YDEGEE. Trimming pared 2 bases from V and 1 base from J, leaving 11 bases between.

The rearrangement joins TRBV19 to TRBJ2-7; D may match TRBD1 or TRBD2 (6 bases each). Germline V gives CDR1 LNHDA, CDR2 SQIVND (reference sequence). Trimming shortened V by 5 bases and J by 0 bases, and 17 bases separated the two germline ends. The CDR3 consists of 16 residues. The chain's CDR3 is CASSGGGSGFSYEQYF. The CDR3 nucleotides read TGTGCCAGTAGTGGAGGGGGAAGCGGCTTCTCCTACGAGCAGTACTTC.

The rearrangement links TRBV4-2 to TRBJ2-1; a weak D match, TRBD2 (6 bases). Germline-derived CDR1 and CDR2 are LGHNA and YNFKEQ. This CDR3 contains 15 residues. Trimming shortened V by 4 bases and J by 7 bases, and 17 bases separated the two germline ends. CDR3 amino acids: CASSLSKGLYNEQFF. DNA for the CDR3: TGTGCCAGCAGCCTCTCTAAGGGACTGTATAATGAGCAGTTCTTC.

This clone was seen just once. V is TRBV19 and J is TRBJ1-3, with 8 bases aligning to TRBD1. Germline CDR1 reads LNHDA; CDR2 reads SQIVND (reference sequence). With V trimmed by 8 bases and J by 3 bases, 9 bases remained unmatched. The CDR3 consists of 15 residues. The CDR3 sequence is CASGRTGRGGNTIYF. The CDR3 DNA reads TGTGCCAGTGGCAGGACAGGGCGAGGTGGAAACACCATATATTTT.

The chain employs TRBV30 and TRBJ1-3, with D possibly matching TRBD1 (6 bases). With 3 bases removed from V and 4 bases from J, the gap between germline ends came to 10 bases. CDR1 GTSNPN and CDR2 SVGIG come from the germline V gene (reference sequence). The length of the CDR3 is 13 residues. The CDR3 DNA reads as TGTGCCTGGAGGGGGGGCTCAGGAAACACCATATATTTT. Protein sequence: CAWRGGSGNTIYF. Full variable domain (rest looked up from reference TRBV30 and TRBJ1-3): SQTIHQWPATLVQPVGSPLSLECTVEGTSNPNLYWYRQAAGRGLQLLFYSVGIGQISSEVPQNLSASRPQDRQFILSSKKLLLSDSGFYLCAWRGGSGNTIYFGEGSWLTVV.

This clone was detected only a few times. This sequence joins TRBV19 and TRBJ1-5; perhaps TRBD1 as D (5 bases). The V end lost 8 bases, the J end lost 6 bases, and 14 bases lay between the germline ends. The CDR3 covers 13 residues. Germline V gives CDR1 LNHDA, CDR2 SQIVND (reference sequence). The chain's CDR3 is CASASTVLQPQHF. The CDR3 DNA follows: TGTGCCAGTGCCTCGACAGTTCTTCAGCCCCAGCATTTT.

The chain links TRBV5-1 to TRBJ2-7; D is unresolved. Per the germline V gene, CDR1 is SGHRS and CDR2 is YFSETQ. This CDR3 has 12 residues. V lost 2 bases and J 5 bases, leaving 8 bases between the germline ends. In nucleotides, the CDR3 is TGCGCCAGCAGCTTAAGCCGGGACGAGCAGTACTTC. Protein: CASSLSRDEQYF.

V and J are TRBV6-6 and TRBJ1-4; 7 nucleotides line up with TRBD1. Germline CDR1 MNHNY, CDR2 SVGAGI (reference sequence). V gave up 6 bases and J gave up 7 bases; unmatched junction bases: 11. CDR3 length: 15 residues. CDR3 coding DNA: TGTGCCAGCAGCCTCGAGGGGGCCAGTTCTGAAAAACTGTTTTTT. Protein product: CASSLEGASSEKLFF.

There are a few counts of this clone. The junction and the germline gene differ at one end; a read error may be behind it. This chain joins TRBV5-6 and TRBJ1-4; D might be TRBD1 (6 bases). The CDR3 extends over 12 amino acids. Germline CDR1 SGHDT, CDR2 YYEEEE. The CDR3 here is CASSLGGEKLLF. The CDR3 DNA follows: TGTGCCAGCAGCTTAGGGGGTGAAAAACTGCTTTTT.

The rearrangement joins TRBV28 to TRBJ1-5; 10 bases line up with TRBD1. J was trimmed by 10 bases and V by 6 bases; bases with no gene match: 15. The CDR3 covers 16 residues. The germline V gene has CDR1 MDHEN and CDR2 SYDVKM. The CDR3 nucleotides are TGTGCCAGCAGCTCGTCCGCCCGGACAGGGGGAAAACCCCAGCATTTT. Protein: CASSSSARTGGKPQHF. Together with reference TRBV28 and TRBJ1-5, the CDR3 gives the full variable domain: DVKVTQSSRYLVKRTGEKVFLECVQDMDHENMFWYRQDPGLGLRLIYFSYDVKMKEKGDIPEGYSVSREKKERFSLILESASTNQTSMYLCASSSSARTGGKPQHFGDGTRLSIL.

The rearrangement links TRBV5-4 to TRBJ2-2, with D maybe TRBD1 (6 bases). The CDR3 is made up of 18 amino acids. V was clipped by 4 bases and J by 5 bases, with 24 bases between them. Germline assignment: CDR1 SGHNT and CDR2 YYREEE (reference sequence). CDR3 bases: TGTGCCAGCAGCGCCGAGCCGGGCAGGGGCTTAGGTACCGGGGAGCTGTTTTTT. Its protein product is CASSAEPGRGLGTGELFF.

The rearrangement links TRBV15 to TRBJ1-2; the match to TRBD1 covers 8 bases. Unmatched junction bases numbered 10, after V lost 5 bases and J lost 8 bases. The CDR3 totals 14 residues. The germline V gene encodes CDR1 LNHNV and CDR2 YYDKDF (reference sequence). The CDR3 DNA is TGTGCCACCAGCCCCCGGGACAGGTTTAGGGGCTACACCTTC. Translation gives CATSPRDRFRGYTF.

The chain links TRBV5-1 to TRBJ2-7; D may match TRBD1 or TRBD2 (6 bases each). This CDR3 is built from 15 residues. Germline loops: CDR1 SGHRS, CDR2 YFSETQ. Trimming removed 0 bases at V and 3 bases at J, with 13 bases between. The CDR3 nucleotides are TGCGCCAGCAGCTTGGTGGTAGGAGGGGGCTACGAGCAGTACTTC. Translated, it gives CASSLVVGGGYEQYF.

CDR3 loop: CASSLRPGNLASPLHF. CDR3 nucleotide sequence: TGTGCCAGCAGTTTGCGTCCAGGGAATTTAGCGTCACCCCTCCACTTT. The rearrangement links TRBV28 to TRBJ1-6, with D tentatively TRBD1 (5 bases). This CDR3 is built from 16 residues. The germline V and J ends were trimmed by 3 bases and 10 bases, with 19 bases remaining between them. The germline CDR1 and CDR2 sequences are MDHEN and SYDVKM.

V and J are TRBV6-1 and TRBJ2-5, with 8 bases lining up with TRBD1. After removal of 4 bases from V and 5 bases from J, the junction contained 6 bases not matched to a gene. The CDR3 consists of 14 residues. Germline CDR1 MNHNS, CDR2 SASEGT. The CDR3 protein is CASSANRGAETQYF. CDR3 coding DNA: TGTGCCAGCAGTGCGAACAGGGGGGCGGAGACCCAGTACTTC.

The chain uses TRBV28 and TRBJ2-5; D remains ambiguous. The CDR3 is 13 amino acids. From germline, CDR1 is MDHEN and CDR2 SYDVKM. V was shortened by 6 bases and J by 4 bases, with 12 bases between the two germline ends. CDR3 in DNA: TGTGCCAGCAGGAGGTCAGCCCGAGAGACCCAGTACTTC. Its translation: CASRRSARETQYF.

The chain combines TRBV6-5 with TRBJ2-5; perhaps TRBD1 as D (6 bases). The CDR3 length is 13 residues. V was shortened by 9 bases and J by 2 bases, with 13 bases between the two germline ends. Per germline, CDR1 MNHEY and CDR2 SVGAGI. DNA for the CDR3: TGTGCCAGGAGGGGGTTAGGGCAAGAGACCCAGTACTTC. Its translation: CARRGLGQETQYF.

This chain joins TRBV2 and TRBJ2-5, with 11 positions matching TRBD1. Looked up from germline, CDR1 is SNHLY and CDR2 is FYNNEI. Trimming cost V 6 bases and J 4 bases; bases outside gene matches: 4. CDR3 length: 14 residues. The CDR3 protein is CASRGQGVSETQYF. In DNA form, the CDR3 reads TGTGCCAGCAGGGGACAGGGGGTGTCAGAGACCCAGTACTTC.

The chain carries TRBV10-3 and TRBJ1-1, with D possibly TRBD1 on 5 matching bases. V dropped 6 bases and J dropped 0 bases, with 17 bases sitting between them. CDR1 is ENHRY, CDR2 SYGVKD, per germline. The CDR3 is 16 amino acids. The CDR3 DNA reads TGTGCCATCAGGGCTTATCGGGGGACCATGAACACTGAAGCTTTCTTT. Its translation: CAIRAYRGTMNTEAFF.

V gene TRBV6-1 combines with J gene TRBJ2-2, with D tentatively TRBD1 (5 bases). This CDR3 has 15 amino acids. The V end lost 4 bases, the J end lost 5 bases, and 14 bases lay between the germline ends. Germline assignment: CDR1 MNHNS and CDR2 SASEGT. The CDR3 DNA reads TGTGCCAGCAGTGGCACGGGCAAGGGGACCGGGGAGCTGTTTTTT. As protein: CASSGTGKGTGELFF.

The chain joins TRBV19 to TRBJ1-5; 7 bases match TRBD1. The CDR3 sequence is 14 residues long. After removal of 5 bases from V and 6 bases from J, the junction contained 7 bases not matched to a gene. Germline-derived CDR1 and CDR2 are LNHDA and SQIVND (reference sequence). In nucleotides, the CDR3 is TGTGCCAGTAGTGGAGGAGGGGGCACTCAGCCCCAGCATTTT. As protein: CASSGGGGTQPQHF.

The V call is TRBV25-1, the J call TRBJ1-2, with D possibly TRBD1 on 5 matching bases. The CDR3 has 14 amino acids. Trimming pared 2 bases from V and 4 bases from J, leaving 11 bases between. Germline V gene lookup returns CDR1 MGHDK and CDR2 SYGVNS. The CDR3 region is CASSEGGGIYGYTF. The CDR3 nucleotides are TGTGCCAGCAGTGAAGGTGGGGGGATCTATGGCTACACCTTC.